This T cell receptor (beta chain) was identified during a study of cytomegalovirus exposure and HLA in healthy donors. Study-level information: An early release of data contained roughly 86 million unique TCRs, which came from HLA-typed donors. Membership in the Caucasian-associated ancestry cluster was found for around 81% of almost 400 genotyped donors.

The study, taken as a whole, reports: Later analysis placed DRB1 highest and HLA-C lowest in TCR association rates, which differed by HLA locus. A later analysis linked a missense DCLRE1C variant to TCR beta V- and J-gene trimming.

The PCR contained 60 Vbeta and 13 Jbeta primers. Repertoires were generated with immunoSEQ multiplex PCR, while TCRdb's copy carries only in-frame clones and drops some. The sample yields about 210,000 clones, about 80% seen once. Between the trimmed V and J ends, which lost 1 base and 3 bases, there was a span of 6 bases. This CDR3 comprises 13 residues. Per germline, CDR1 LGHNT and CDR2 FRNRAP. Only a few counts were recorded for this clone. Antigen specificity is unknown. The chain links TRBV12-5 to TRBJ1-1, with D unresolved. The sequence was obtained from a man aged 35-49 years in good health and CMV-seropositive. The sequencing input was PBMCs. The CDR3 DNA reads as TGTGCTAGTGGTTTGGCACAGTACACTGAAGCTTTCTTT. It codes for CASGLAQYTEAFF.